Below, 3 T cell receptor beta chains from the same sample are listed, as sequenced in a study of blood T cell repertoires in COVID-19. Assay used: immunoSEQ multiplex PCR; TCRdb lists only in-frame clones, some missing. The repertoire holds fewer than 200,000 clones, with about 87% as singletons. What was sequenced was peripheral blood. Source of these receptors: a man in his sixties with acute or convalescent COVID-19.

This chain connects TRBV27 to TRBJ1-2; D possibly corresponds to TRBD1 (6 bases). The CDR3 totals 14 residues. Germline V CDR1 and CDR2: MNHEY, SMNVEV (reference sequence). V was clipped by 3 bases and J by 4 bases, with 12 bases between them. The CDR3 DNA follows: TGTGCCAGCAGTTTTTCCGGGACAAGCTATGGCTACACCTTC. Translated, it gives CASSFSGTSYGYTF.

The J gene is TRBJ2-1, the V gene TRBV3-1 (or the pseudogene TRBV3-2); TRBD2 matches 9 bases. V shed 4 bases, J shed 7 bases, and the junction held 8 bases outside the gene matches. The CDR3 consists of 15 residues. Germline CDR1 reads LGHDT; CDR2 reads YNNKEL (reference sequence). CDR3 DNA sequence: TGTGCCAGCAGCCCTCCCGCGGGGGGGAGGAATGAGCAGTTCTTC. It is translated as CASSPPAGGRNEQFF.

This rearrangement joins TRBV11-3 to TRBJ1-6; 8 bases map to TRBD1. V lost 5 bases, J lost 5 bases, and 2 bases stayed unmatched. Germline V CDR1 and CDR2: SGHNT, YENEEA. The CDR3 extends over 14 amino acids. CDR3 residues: CASSGDRNNSPLHF. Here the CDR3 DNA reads TGTGCCAGCAGCGGGGACAGGAATAATTCACCCCTCCACTTT.